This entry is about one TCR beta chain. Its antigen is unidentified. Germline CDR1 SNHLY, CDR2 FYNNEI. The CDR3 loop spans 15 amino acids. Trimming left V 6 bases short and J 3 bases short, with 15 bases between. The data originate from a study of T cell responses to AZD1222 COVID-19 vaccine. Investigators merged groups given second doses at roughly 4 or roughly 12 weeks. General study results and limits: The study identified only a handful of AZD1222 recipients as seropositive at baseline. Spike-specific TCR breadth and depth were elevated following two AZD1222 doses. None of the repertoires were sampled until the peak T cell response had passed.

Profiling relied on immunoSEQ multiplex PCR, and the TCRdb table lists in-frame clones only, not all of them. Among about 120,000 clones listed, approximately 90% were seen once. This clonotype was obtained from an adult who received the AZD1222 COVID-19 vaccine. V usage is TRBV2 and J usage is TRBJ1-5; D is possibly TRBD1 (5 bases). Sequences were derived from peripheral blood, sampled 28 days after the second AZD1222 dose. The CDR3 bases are TGTGCCAGCAGACAAACAGGAGGGGACAATCAGCCCCAGCATTTT. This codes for CASRQTGGDNQPQHF.